The 2 T cell receptor beta chains listed next were all sequenced from one sample in a study of cytomegalovirus exposure and HLA in healthy donors. The protocol was immunoSEQ multiplex PCR, while the TCRdb copy is restricted to in-frame clones and leaves out a portion. The table includes some 80,000 clones, 85% to 95% detected once. Input material: PBMCs. Receptors originate from a woman aged 18-29 years in good health and CMV-seronegative.

The chain employs TRBV27 and TRBJ2-7; a weak D match, TRBD2 (5 bases). CDR1 is MNHEY and CDR2 is SMNVEV in the germline V gene (reference sequence). The CDR3 runs to 15 residues. V lost 2 bases and J lost 7, with 18 bases in between. The CDR3 reads CASSLMGGPPGEQYF. As DNA, the CDR3 is TGTGCCAGCAGTTTAATGGGCGGACCCCCGGGGGAGCAGTACTTC.

The rearrangement uses TRBV5-1 and TRBJ2-2; tentative D call: TRBD2 (5 bases). Germline CDR1 reads SGHRS; CDR2 reads YFSETQ. The CDR3 is 15 amino acids. V lost 0 bases and J lost 6, with 12 bases in between. The CDR3 coding sequence is TGCGCCAGCAGCTTGGTATTGAGGGCCCCCGGGGAGCTGTTTTTT. Translating gives CASSLVLRAPGELFF.